Presented here are 24 T cell receptor beta chains from one specimen sequenced in a study of PD-L1 blockade in urothelial cancer. The table came from immunoSEQ multiplex PCR; TCRdb's copy has only in-frame clones and leaves some out. The table lists 53,000 or so clones, 88% of them singletons, with 2.4% in the top ten. Stated time point: peripheral blood 6 weeks after treatment start. Specimen: PBMCs, collected around atezolizumab (anti-PD-L1) treatment. These receptor sequences come from a man aged 55 to 70 with urothelial cancer.

This chain joins TRBV5-4 and TRBJ2-7; 9 bases agree with TRBD2. V lost 4 bases to trimming and J lost 2 bases; unmatched junction nucleotides: 1. Germline CDR1 reads SGHNT; CDR2 reads YYREEE (reference sequence). CDR3 length: 13 amino acids. Here the CDR3 reads CASSSGRPYEQYF. DNA of the CDR3: TGTGCCAGCAGCAGCGGGAGGCCCTACGAGCAGTACTTC.

This chain uses TRBV6-1 with TRBJ2-7, with D hard to call. Germline CDR1 and CDR2: MNHNS and SASEGT. This CDR3 is built from 13 residues. Trimming pared 2 bases from V and 6 bases from J, leaving 11 bases between. The CDR3 bases are TGTGCCAGCAGTGAATATAACAGAGTCGAGCAGTACTTC. Its protein product is CASSEYNRVEQYF.

The gene calls are TRBV6-5 and TRBJ1-1; perhaps TRBD1 as D (6 bases). This CDR3 is built from 15 residues. The germline V gene encodes CDR1 MNHEY and CDR2 SVGAGI. Trimming shortened V by 2 bases and J by 0 bases, and 10 bases separated the two germline ends. The chain's CDR3 is CASSYRGQMNTEAFF. The CDR3 region has the DNA TGTGCCAGCAGTTACAGAGGACAGATGAACACTGAAGCTTTCTTT.

The V and J genes are TRBV9 and TRBJ2-1; 11 bases match TRBD2. The CDR3 has 17 amino acids. Germline V gene sequence: CDR1 SGDLS, CDR2 YYNGEE. Unmatched junction bases numbered 13, after V lost 3 bases and J lost 8 bases. This CDR3 is CASSALSGSGGVHEQFF. The CDR3 bases are TGTGCCAGCAGCGCCCTTTCGGGTAGCGGGGGGGTCCATGAGCAGTTCTTC.

The chain links TRBV7-8 to TRBJ2-1, with a weak D call TRBD1 (5 bases). The V end was cut by 5 bases, the J end by 4 bases, with 18 bases between. The CDR3 consists of 16 residues. Germline CDR1 is SGHVS and CDR2 is FQNEAQ. The CDR3 DNA reads TGTGCCAGCAGCCCAGCCCAAATGGCAGGGTACAATGAGCAGTTCTTC. Protein product: CASSPAQMAGYNEQFF. The full variable domain, in which reference TRBV7-8 and TRBJ2-1 provide the parts outside the CDR3, is GAGVSQSPRYKVAKRGQDVALRCDPISGHVSLFWYQQALGQGPEFLTYFQNEAQLDKSGLPSDRFFAERPEGSVSTLKIQRTQQEDSAVYLCASSPAQMAGYNEQFFGPGTRLTVL.

This sequence joins TRBV15 and TRBJ2-4, with 9 bases aligning to TRBD1. The CDR3 consists of 20 residues. CDR1 and CDR2 from the germline V gene are LNHNV and YYDKDF (reference sequence). The V and J ends lost 0 bases and 0 bases, in that order; junction bases with no gene match: 12. The CDR3: CATSRDIGQGSFLAKNIQYF. DNA of the CDR3: TGTGCCACCAGCAGAGATATTGGACAGGGGTCCTTTCTAGCCAAAAACATTCAGTACTTC.

The chain employs TRBV18 and TRBJ2-4; D might be TRBD1 (6 bases). Trimming removed 2 bases from V and 0 bases from J, with 20 bases in between. CDR3 length: 19 amino acids. The V gene's germline CDR1 is KGHSH and CDR2 LQKENI. The CDR3 loop is CASSPWGQFLEGAKNIQYF. The CDR3 region has the DNA TGTGCCAGCTCACCATGGGGACAATTCCTCGAGGGAGCCAAAAACATTCAGTACTTC.

The CDR3 is CASSYARGRTEAFF. Here the CDR3 DNA reads TGTGCCAGCAGTTACGCCCGTGGGAGGACTGAAGCTTTCTTT. This chain uses TRBV28 with TRBJ1-1; D is unclear. CDR3 length equals 14 residues. Germline CDR1 and CDR2: MDHEN and SYDVKM. Trimming pared 4 bases from V and 5 bases from J, leaving 14 bases between.

The J gene is TRBJ2-2, the V gene TRBV7-2; perhaps TRBD2 as D (6 bases). V dropped 5 bases and J dropped 5 bases, with 15 bases sitting between them. CDR3 length: 15 residues. CDR1 and CDR2 from the germline V gene are SGHTA and FQGNSA. CDR3 sequence: CASSIQGGKTGELFF. The CDR3, as DNA: TGTGCCAGCAGCATTCAAGGCGGGAAAACCGGGGAGCTGTTTTTT.

This clone was observed a single time. The chain has TRBV11-3 and TRBJ2-1; 12 nucleotides match TRBD2. The CDR3 loop spans 15 amino acids. Trimming at V came to 1 base and at J to 7 bases, leaving 2 bases not matched to a gene. CDR1 is SGHNT and CDR2 is YENEEA in the germline V gene. CDR3 sequence (DNA): TGTGCCAGCAGCTTAGGTCTAGCGGGAGGGAATGAGCAGTTCTTC. Encoded protein: CASSLGLAGGNEQFF.

The chain recombines TRBV15 with TRBJ2-5; 8 bases are a match to TRBD1. The CDR3 loop spans 15 amino acids. V lost 1 base and J lost 1; bases outside the gene matches: 2. Germline loops: CDR1 LNHNV, CDR2 YYDKDF (reference sequence). This chain's CDR3 is CATSRATGGQETQYF. CDR3 nucleotide sequence: TGTGCCACCAGCAGAGCAACAGGGGGCCAAGAGACCCAGTACTTC.

V usage is TRBV18 and J usage is TRBJ2-7; D might be TRBD1 (6 bases). In germline, CDR1 is KGHSH, CDR2 LQKENI. V shed 1 base and J shed 5 bases, with 9 bases lying between them. The CDR3 has 13 amino acids. The CDR3 DNA is TGTGCCAGCTCACCACTGGACAGCCACGAGCAGTACTTC. Its translation is CASSPLDSHEQYF.

This clone showed up just once. This chain uses TRBV2 with TRBJ1-2; D gene uncertain. Germline assignment: CDR1 SNHLY and CDR2 FYNNEI. CDR3 size: 12 residues. The V end lost 4 bases, the J end lost 4 bases, and 7 bases lay between the germline ends. The CDR3 nucleotides read TGTGCCAGCAGTGCTAGGATCTATGGCTACACCTTC. Translation: CASSARIYGYTF.

This clone came up once. The chain combines TRBV5-8 with TRBJ2-2, with TRBD1 as a possible D gene (6 bases). This CDR3 spans 16 amino acids. Germline lookup yields CDR1 SGHTS and CDR2 YDEGEE. V was cut by 2 bases and J by 0 bases, with 11 bases left in between. CDR3 DNA: TGTGCCAGCAGCTTCTGGACAGCATCGAACACCGGGGAGCTGTTTTTT. This encodes CASSFWTASNTGELFF.

This clone was picked up one time. The chain joins TRBV6-5 to TRBJ2-5; the match to TRBD2 covers 9 bases. Germline V gives CDR1 MNHEY, CDR2 SVGAGI. The CDR3 runs to 15 residues. V lost 4 bases to trimming and J lost 4 bases; unmatched junction nucleotides: 7. As DNA, the CDR3 is TGTGCCAGCAGTTTAGCGGGAGCTGTAGGAGAGACCCAGTACTTC. Protein: CASSLAGAVGETQYF.

The chain combines TRBV2 with TRBJ1-2; no firm D call. Deletions cut 4 bases from V and 1 base from J, with 7 bases between. The CDR3 contains 13 residues. Germline lookup yields CDR1 SNHLY and CDR2 FYNNEI. This chain's CDR3 is CASSVEGNYGYTF. The CDR3 region has the DNA TGTGCCAGCAGTGTTGAGGGTAACTATGGCTACACCTTC. The variable domain in full, completed from reference TRBV2 and TRBJ1-2, reads EPEVTQTPSHQVTQMGQEVILRCVPISNHLYFYWYRQILGQKVEFLVSFYNNEISEKSEIFDDQFSVERPDGSNFTLKIRSTKLEDSAMYFCASSVEGNYGYTFGSGTRLTVV.

The table lists this clone with a count of one. The chain uses TRBV14 and TRBJ2-5; D is ambiguous. The CDR3 has 15 amino acids. Trimming cost V 0 bases and J 2 bases, with 10 bases left between them. Germline assignment: CDR1 SGHDN and CDR2 FVKESK. The CDR3 bases are TGTGCCAGCAGCCAAGACATGGGCTATCAAGAGACCCAGTACTTC. Translation gives CASSQDMGYQETQYF.

The chain joins TRBV27 to TRBJ2-5; 8 bases match TRBD1. CDR1 MNHEY and CDR2 SMNVEV come from the germline V gene (reference sequence). Losses at the gene ends were 6 bases for V and 4 bases for J; bases not matched to a gene: 10. CDR3 length equals 15 residues. The CDR3 loop is CASSPLAGGVETQYF. CDR3 nucleotides: TGTGCCAGCAGCCCGCTGGCAGGGGGCGTAGAGACCCAGTACTTC.

J is TRBJ2-7 and V is TRBV18, with 7 bases matching TRBD2. This CDR3 has 15 amino acids. CDR1 and CDR2 (germline): KGHSH, LQKENI. V lost 1 base, J lost 1 base, and 4 bases stayed unmatched. The CDR3 DNA sequence: TGTGCCAGCTCACCACTTGGTAGCGGGTCCTACGAGCAGTACTTC. This sequence encodes CASSPLGSGSYEQYF.

DNA of the CDR3: TGTGCCAGCGGGCTAGCGGGGGAAGTTGAGACCCAGTACTTC. Its protein product is CASGLAGEVETQYF. This chain links TRBV2 with TRBJ2-5, with 10 bases matching TRBD2. Trimming removed 8 bases from V and 5 bases from J; junction bases left unmatched: 8. Germline V gene data show CDR1 as SNHLY and CDR2 as FYNNEI. The CDR3 totals 14 residues.

The rearrangement links TRBV18 to TRBJ1-5; no firm D call. Germline V gene sequence: CDR1 KGHSH, CDR2 LQKENI. Trimming took off 1 base at V and 3 bases at J, with 7 bases between the two ends. CDR3 length equals 14 residues. The CDR3 spells CASSPQSLNQPQHF. CDR3 sequence (DNA): TGTGCCAGCTCACCACAGAGCCTCAATCAGCCCCAGCATTTT.

The V and J genes are TRBV9 and TRBJ2-7; a weak D match, TRBD2 (5 bases). This CDR3 has 12 amino acids. Trimming pared 3 bases from V and 8 bases from J, leaving 12 bases between. Germline V gene sequence: CDR1 SGDLS, CDR2 YYNGEE. Written as DNA, the CDR3 is TGTGCCAGCAGCGCGGACTTACTGAAGCAGTACTTC. This sequence encodes CASSADLLKQYF.

The V gene is TRBV6-5, the J gene TRBJ2-7; 14 bases are shared with TRBD2. V trimming: 8 bases; J trimming: 4 bases; junction bases outside the gene matches: 1. CDR3 length equals 13 residues. Germline-derived CDR1 and CDR2 are MNHEY and SVGAGI. CDR3: CASGLAGGYEQYF. DNA for the CDR3: TGTGCCAGCGGACTAGCGGGAGGATACGAGCAGTACTTC.

This clone came up a few times. The gene calls are TRBV11-1 and TRBJ1-6; D is undetermined. The V end was cut by 1 base, the J end by 5 bases, with 9 bases between. CDR1 is SGHAT, CDR2 FQDESV, per germline (reference sequence). CDR3 length: 15 residues. The CDR3 DNA is TGTGCCAGCAGCTTAGTCCCGGGGAATAATTCACCCCTCCACTTT. Its protein is CASSLVPGNNSPLHF.